The TCR beta chain under discussion was sequenced for a study of T cell responses to AZD1222 COVID-19 vaccine. Clones were read by immunoSEQ multiplex PCR, and TCRdb kept only the in-frame ones, dropping some. There are around 67,000 clones in the sample; 80% to 90% occur only once, and 5.5% to 8% lies in the top ten. The study, taken as a whole, reports: Scientists sampled the repertoires only once the peak T cell response had passed.

The CDR3 covers 14 residues. CDR1 and CDR2 (germline): GTSNPN, SVGIG (reference sequence). V shed 3 bases and J 6 bases; nucleotides not matched to a gene: 4. In regard to this clone: No antigen is known for it.

The chain uses TRBV30 and TRBJ1-6, with TRBD1 matching over 8 bases. The sample was peripheral blood, taken 28 days after the second AZD1222 dose. This sequence originates from an adult who received the AZD1222 COVID-19 vaccine. The chain's CDR3 is CAWSPDRGNSPLHF. Here the CDR3 DNA reads TGTGCCTGGAGCCCCGACAGGGGTAATTCACCCCTCCACTTT. The entire variable domain, with the rest obtained from reference TRBV30 and TRBJ1-6, is as follows: SQTIHQWPATLVQPVGSPLSLECTVEGTSNPNLYWYRQAAGRGLQLLFYSVGIGQISSEVPQNLSASRPQDRQFILSSKKLLLSDSGFYLCAWSPDRGNSPLHFGNGTRLTVT.